The present T cell receptor (beta chain) was sequenced within a study of blood T cell repertoires in COVID-19. Whole-study context: Spain, Italy and the United States supplied samples that represented acute and convalescent COVID-19. PBMCs, B-cell-depleted T cells, or T cells provided the cDNA or gDNA that made up the material.

This CDR3 region has 15 residues. The germline V gene encodes CDR1 MNHEY and CDR2 SVGAGI. The V gene end was trimmed by 6 bases and the J gene end by 12 bases; junction bases not matched to a gene: 14. Original processing notes: How many nucleated cells were present was estimated from reference gene primer amplification. Produced via immunoSEQ multiplex PCR; TCRdb's table is partial and in-frame only. D and trimming were read from the DNA, whereas the V and J calls and clone size are those reported in that table. The sample gives approximately 120,000 clones, roughly 80% of which show up once; 3.5% to 5% is in the top ten.

What was sequenced was peripheral blood. The chain links TRBV6-5 to TRBJ1-5; 10 nucleotides agree with TRBD1. The source is a human donor in a cohort sampled during active or convalescent COVID-19. The CDR3 DNA reads TGTGCCAGCAGCCCGACGGGACAGGGGAGGGTGTTCCAGCATTTT. This encodes CASSPTGQGRVFQHF.